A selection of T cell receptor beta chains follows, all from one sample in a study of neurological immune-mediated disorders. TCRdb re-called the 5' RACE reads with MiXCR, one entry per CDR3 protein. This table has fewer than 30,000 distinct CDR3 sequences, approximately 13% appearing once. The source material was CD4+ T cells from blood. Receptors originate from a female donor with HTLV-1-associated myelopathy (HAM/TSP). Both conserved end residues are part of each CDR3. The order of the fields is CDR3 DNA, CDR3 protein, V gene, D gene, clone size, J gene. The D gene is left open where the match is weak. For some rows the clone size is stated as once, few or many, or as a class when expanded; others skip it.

cdr3_nt: TGTGCCAGGTATGGGCCCGGAAACACCCTATATTTT; cdr3_aa: CARYGPGNTLYF; v_call: TRBV7-9; d_call: -; clone_size: -; j_call: TRBJ1-3
cdr3_nt: TGCAGTGCTGAGGACAGGGGGAGCGTGGAAGCTTTCTTT; cdr3_aa: CSAEDRGSVEAFF; v_call: TRBV20-1; d_call: TRBD1; clone_size: many; j_call: TRBJ1-1
cdr3_nt: TGTGCCAGCAGCCAAGCCAGGGATCGTGCGCAGTACTTC; cdr3_aa: CASSQARDRAQYF; v_call: TRBV4-2; d_call: -; clone_size: many; j_call: TRBJ2-7
cdr3_nt: TGCGCCAGCAGCTCCGAGGACGAGACCCAGTACTTC; cdr3_aa: CASSSEDETQYF; v_call: TRBV5-1; d_call: -; clone_size: many; j_call: TRBJ2-5
cdr3_nt: TGCGCCAGCAGCGAAGTCGGGGGGGACACCGGGGAGCTGTTTTTT; cdr3_aa: CASSEVGGDTGELFF; v_call: TRBV5-1; d_call: TRBD2; clone_size: many; j_call: TRBJ2-2
cdr3_nt: TGTTCCATCAGTGAGTCGAAAGAGACACAGTACTTC; cdr3_aa: CSISESKETQYF; v_call: TRBV10-3; d_call: -; clone_size: -; j_call: TRBJ2-5
cdr3_nt: TGTGCCAGCAGCTATTTCCTAGGGGGCACTAATGAAAAACTGTTTTTT; cdr3_aa: CASSYFLGGTNEKLFF; v_call: TRBV7-8; d_call: TRBD1; clone_size: many; j_call: TRBJ1-4
cdr3_nt: TGTGCCAGCAGCCCAGGCGGAGCGGGGGACTACGAGCAGTACTTC; cdr3_aa: CASSPGGAGDYEQYF; v_call: TRBV7-2; d_call: TRBD2; clone_size: many; j_call: TRBJ2-7
cdr3_nt: TGCAGTGCTAGAGCCTCGAGCACCCAGAGCTACGAGCAGTACTTC; cdr3_aa: CSARASSTQSYEQYF; v_call: TRBV20-1; d_call: -; clone_size: many; j_call: TRBJ2-7
cdr3_nt: TGCAGCGTTGATGGACTAGCGGGGTCAGATACGCAGTATTTT; cdr3_aa: CSVDGLAGSDTQYF; v_call: TRBV29-1; d_call: TRBD2; clone_size: many; j_call: TRBJ2-3
cdr3_nt: TGTGCCAGCAGCTACGACCTGCGGAAGGAAGCTTTCTTT; cdr3_aa: CASSYDLRKEAFF; v_call: TRBV11-3; d_call: -; clone_size: many; j_call: TRBJ1-1
cdr3_nt: TGTGCCACCAGTGGGGACAGCTCAGTTGGGGGAGCTTTCTTT; cdr3_aa: CATSGDSSVGGAFF; v_call: TRBV24-1; d_call: TRBD1; clone_size: few; j_call: TRBJ1-1
cdr3_nt: TGTGCCAGCAGCTTAAGAGGGCCAGGTACAATCTCTGGGGCCAACGTCCTGACTTTC; cdr3_aa: CASSLRGPGTISGANVLTF; v_call: TRBV7-3; d_call: -; clone_size: -; j_call: TRBJ2-6
cdr3_nt: TGTGCCAGCAGGTTGGGACTAGACACAGATACGCAGTATTTT; cdr3_aa: CASRLGLDTDTQYF; v_call: TRBV5-4; d_call: TRBD2; clone_size: many; j_call: TRBJ2-3
cdr3_nt: TGCAGCGTTATTAACCTGTCGAGTACAGATACGCAGTATTTT; cdr3_aa: CSVINLSSTDTQYF; v_call: TRBV29-1; d_call: -; clone_size: many; j_call: TRBJ2-3
cdr3_nt: TGCAGCGTTGAAGAATATAGTAGGGGGCCGAACACTGAAGCTTTCTTT; cdr3_aa: CSVEEYSRGPNTEAFF; v_call: TRBV29-1; d_call: TRBD1; clone_size: -; j_call: TRBJ1-1
cdr3_nt: TGCAGTGCTGACACGGACAGGTCTTCGAATGAACAGTTCTTC; cdr3_aa: CSADTDRSSNEQFF; v_call: TRBV20-1; d_call: TRBD1; clone_size: -; j_call: TRBJ2-1
cdr3_nt: TGCGCCAGCAGCTGCCCCGGGGGGAAGTGTGATCAGCCCCAGCATTTT; cdr3_aa: CASSCPGGKCDQPQHF; v_call: TRBV5-1; d_call: -; clone_size: medium-sized; j_call: TRBJ1-5
cdr3_nt: TGCAGTGCTAGAGATGAAGGACAGATGTACCAAGAGACCCAGTACTTC; cdr3_aa: CSARDEGQMYQETQYF; v_call: TRBV20-1; d_call: -; clone_size: medium-sized; j_call: TRBJ2-5
cdr3_nt: TGTGCTAGTGCCCCGCAGGGACACTCTTCACCCCTCCACTTT; cdr3_aa: CASAPQGHSSPLHF; v_call: TRBV12-5; d_call: -; clone_size: many; j_call: TRBJ1-6
cdr3_nt: TGCAGTGCTAGAGATAGCGGGGGGGCAGATACGCAGTATTTT; cdr3_aa: CSARDSGGADTQYF; v_call: TRBV20-1; d_call: TRBD2; clone_size: medium-sized; j_call: TRBJ2-3
cdr3_nt: TGTGCCAGCAGCGCTAGACTAGCGGGAGGAGATACGCAGTATTTT; cdr3_aa: CASSARLAGGDTQYF; v_call: TRBV6-5; d_call: TRBD2; clone_size: many; j_call: TRBJ2-3
cdr3_nt: TGTGCCAGCAGTTCAGGGGGCGCGACGAGCTCCTACAATGAGCAGTTCTTC; cdr3_aa: CASSSGGATSSYNEQFF; v_call: TRBV28; d_call: TRBD1; clone_size: many; j_call: TRBJ2-1
cdr3_nt: TGCGCCAGCAGCCCCGACCCAACGGGGGACGCGAACACCGGGGACCTGTTTTTT; cdr3_aa: CASSPDPTGDANTGDLFF; v_call: TRBV5-1; d_call: -; clone_size: -; j_call: TRBJ2-2
cdr3_nt: TGCAGTGCTCTAGGGACAGTCCAGACCCAGTACTTC; cdr3_aa: CSALGTVQTQYF; v_call: TRBV20-1; d_call: TRBD1; clone_size: many; j_call: TRBJ2-5
cdr3_nt: TGCAGTGTAGGGGGGGCGACTAGAGGGGGAGGGGGGAATGAGCAGTTCTTC; cdr3_aa: CSVGGATRGGGGNEQFF; v_call: TRBV20-1; d_call: -; clone_size: few; j_call: TRBJ2-1
cdr3_nt: TGTGCCAGCAGTGAGAGACAGGGGGCGCATTACGAGCAGTACTTC; cdr3_aa: CASSERQGAHYEQYF; v_call: TRBV6-1; d_call: TRBD1; clone_size: many; j_call: TRBJ2-7
cdr3_nt: TGCAGTGCTAGCGCCCCGCGGTCTGGGAATCAGCCCCAGCATTTT; cdr3_aa: CSASAPRSGNQPQHF; v_call: TRBV20-1; d_call: -; clone_size: many; j_call: TRBJ1-5
cdr3_nt: TGTGCCAGCAGTTTTAGCGGGGGGGCAGATACGCAGTATTTT; cdr3_aa: CASSFSGGADTQYF; v_call: TRBV12-3/TRBV12-4; d_call: TRBD2; clone_size: many; j_call: TRBJ2-3
cdr3_nt: TGTGCCAGCAGCACACAGGGGGGCCTCAATGAAAAACTGTTTTTT; cdr3_aa: CASSTQGGLNEKLFF; v_call: TRBV7-2; d_call: TRBD1; clone_size: many; j_call: TRBJ1-4
cdr3_nt: TGCAGTGCTGGAGCGGGAGTAGGAGATACGCAGTATTTT; cdr3_aa: CSAGAGVGDTQYF; v_call: TRBV20-1; d_call: TRBD2; clone_size: many; j_call: TRBJ2-3
cdr3_nt: TGTGCCAGCAGCTTGGGCGGAGCAACTAATGAAAAACTGTTTTTT; cdr3_aa: CASSLGGATNEKLFF; v_call: TRBV5-5; d_call: -; clone_size: many; j_call: TRBJ1-4
cdr3_nt: TGTGCCAGCACTCCGGGCCACAGGGGCCACTATGGCTACACCTTC; cdr3_aa: CASTPGHRGHYGYTF; v_call: TRBV12-3/TRBV12-4; d_call: TRBD1; clone_size: many; j_call: TRBJ1-2
cdr3_nt: TGTGCCAGCAGCTTAACGCAGGACACTGAAGCTTTCTTT; cdr3_aa: CASSLTQDTEAFF; v_call: TRBV7-3; d_call: -; clone_size: medium-sized; j_call: TRBJ1-1
cdr3_nt: TGTGCCAGCAGTTACCGGGACAGGGGATACGAGCAGTACTTC; cdr3_aa: CASSYRDRGYEQYF; v_call: TRBV6-5; d_call: TRBD1; clone_size: few; j_call: TRBJ2-7
cdr3_nt: TGTGCCAGCAGCTTGGAGACAGGTAGCACAGATACGCAGTATTTT; cdr3_aa: CASSLETGSTDTQYF; v_call: TRBV5-5; d_call: -; clone_size: many; j_call: TRBJ2-3
cdr3_nt: TGCAGTGCTAGACTAGCGGGAGAGACCCAGTACTTC; cdr3_aa: CSARLAGETQYF; v_call: TRBV20-1; d_call: TRBD2; clone_size: medium-sized; j_call: TRBJ2-5
cdr3_nt: TGTAGTGCTAGGGGCACAGGGTATGGCTACACCTTC; cdr3_aa: CSARGTGYGYTF; v_call: TRBV20-1; d_call: -; clone_size: -; j_call: TRBJ1-2
cdr3_nt: TGTGCCAGCAGCTTGGGGTGGGGGGCCGGTAACTCCTATGGCTACACCTTC; cdr3_aa: CASSLGWGAGNSYGYTF; v_call: TRBV7-2; d_call: -; clone_size: many; j_call: TRBJ1-2
cdr3_nt: TGCAGTGCTAGAGACCCGCGGACAGGGGTAACTGAAGCTTTCTTT; cdr3_aa: CSARDPRTGVTEAFF; v_call: TRBV20-1; d_call: TRBD1; clone_size: medium-sized; j_call: TRBJ1-1
cdr3_nt: TGTGCCAGCCCCTCTGGACAGGGCAGCAATCAGCCCCAGCATTTT; cdr3_aa: CASPSGQGSNQPQHF; v_call: TRBV12-3/TRBV12-4; d_call: TRBD1; clone_size: -; j_call: TRBJ1-5
cdr3_nt: TGCGCCAGCAGCTTGCTCCCAGGGAGCTCCTACGAGCAGTACTTC; cdr3_aa: CASSLLPGSSYEQYF; v_call: TRBV5-1; d_call: -; clone_size: many; j_call: TRBJ2-7